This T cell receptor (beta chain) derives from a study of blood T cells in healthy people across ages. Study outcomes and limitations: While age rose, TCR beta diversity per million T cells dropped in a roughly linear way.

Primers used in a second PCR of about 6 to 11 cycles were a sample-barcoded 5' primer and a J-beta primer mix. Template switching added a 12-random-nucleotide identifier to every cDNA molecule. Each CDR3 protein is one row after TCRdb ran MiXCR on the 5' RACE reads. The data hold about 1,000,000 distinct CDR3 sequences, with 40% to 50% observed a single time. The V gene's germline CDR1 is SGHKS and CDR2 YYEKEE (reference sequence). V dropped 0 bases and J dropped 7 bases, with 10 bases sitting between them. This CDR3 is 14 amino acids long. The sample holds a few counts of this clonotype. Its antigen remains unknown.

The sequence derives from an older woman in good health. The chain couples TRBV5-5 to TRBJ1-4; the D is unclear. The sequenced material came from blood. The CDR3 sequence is CASSLARRGEKLFF. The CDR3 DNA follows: TGTGCCAGCAGCTTGGCTCGAAGAGGTGAAAAACTGTTTTTT.